This paragraph covers one TCR beta chain sequence. The sample comes from a study of blood T cell repertoires in COVID-19. Background on the study: T cells, B-cell-depleted T cells, or PBMCs provided the cDNA or gDNA that served as material.

As handled by the study authors: Estimation of nucleated cell counts was performed using reference gene primer amplification. Some clones are missing from TCRdb's copy, which holds only in-frame ones; the method was immunoSEQ multiplex PCR. V and J calls and clone size follow that table, whereas D and trimming were derived from the DNA. The sample records about 100,000 clones, around 81% being singletons. This CDR3 region has 15 residues. Germline-derived CDR1 and CDR2 are SQVTM and ANQGSEA. J lost 1 base, V lost 7 bases, and 12 bases had no gene match. The clonotype was recovered from a man over 45 with active or convalescent COVID-19. The sample comprised peripheral blood. The chain recombines TRBV29-1 with TRBJ1-1, with 7 bases identical to TRBD1. CDR3 coding DNA: TGCAGCGCGCTAACCCAGACAGGGAAGAACACTGAAGCTTTCTTT. Translated: CSALTQTGKNTEAFF.